This TCR beta chain came from a study of technical replicates of blood from a handful of donors. Data came from immunoSEQ multiplex PCR; TCRdb stores just in-frame clones and leaves some out. The profile covers approximately 75,000 clones, with 97% appearing a single time and roughly 0.3% taken by the ten largest. The sequenced sample consisted of T cells isolated from PBMCs. The clonotype was recovered from a human donor in good health.

The chain's CDR3 is CASSRSLELYGYTF. For the CDR3, the DNA is TGCGCCAGCAGCCGAAGTCTAGAACTGTATGGCTACACCTTC. The chain is built from TRBV4-1 and TRBJ1-2; D is ambiguous. V gave up 4 bases and J gave up 5 bases, with 14 bases separating them. The CDR3 is made up of 14 amino acids. Germline CDR1 reads MGHRA; CDR2 reads YSYEKL.